A single sample gave rise to the 30 T cell receptor beta chains below, sequenced in a study of cytomegalovirus exposure and HLA in healthy donors. The PCR employed 60 Vbeta primers together with 13 Jbeta primers. Repertoires were generated with immunoSEQ multiplex PCR, while TCRdb's copy carries only in-frame clones and drops some. The data contain more than 80,000 clones, about two thirds of them singletons. Sequences were obtained from PBMCs. The receptors stem from a female donor in good health and CMV-seronegative.

The chain links TRBV28 to TRBJ1-1; tentative D call: TRBD1 (5 bases). The CDR3 is made up of 12 amino acids. V lost 11 bases to trimming and J lost 4 bases, with 14 bases between them. Germline lookup yields CDR1 MDHEN and CDR2 SYDVKM. The CDR3 reads CAVNGGATEAFF. DNA for the CDR3: TGTGCCGTAAACGGGGGAGCCACTGAAGCTTTCTTT.

A few counts support this clone. V and J are TRBV27 and TRBJ2-1; TRBD2 matches at 9 bases. The CDR3 sequence is 18 residues long. From germline, CDR1 is MNHEY and CDR2 SMNVEV (reference sequence). J lost 4 bases, V lost 5 bases, and 15 bases had no gene match. The DNA for the CDR3 is TGTGCCAGCAGTCCGAGGGTTGGGGGGACTAGCCGATACAATGAGCAGTTCTTC. This codes for CASSPRVGGTSRYNEQFF.

The V call is TRBV6-6, the J call TRBJ2-2; D is unresolved. The germline V and J ends were trimmed by 7 bases and 3 bases, with 12 bases remaining between them. Germline V lookup: CDR1 MNHNY, CDR2 SVGAGI (reference sequence). CDR3 length: 14 amino acids. This CDR3 is CASIWAGDTGELFF. CDR3 sequence (DNA): TGTGCCAGCATCTGGGCCGGCGACACCGGGGAGCTGTTTTTT.

This chain uses TRBV11-3 with TRBJ1-1; D may be TRBD1 (6 bases). CDR1 and CDR2 (germline): SGHNT, YENEEA. V was cut by 1 base and J by 5 bases, with 8 bases left in between. The CDR3 runs to 13 residues. CDR3: CASSLVGTTEAFF. As DNA, the CDR3 is TGTGCCAGCAGCTTAGTAGGGACAACTGAAGCTTTCTTT.

This chain connects TRBV9 to TRBJ2-2, with TRBD1 matching over 9 bases. The CDR3 runs 15 residues. Losses at the gene ends were 4 bases for V and 7 bases for J; bases not matched to a gene: 8. Germline V gene data show CDR1 as SGDLS and CDR2 as YYNGEE. Here the CDR3 DNA reads TGTGCCAGCAGCAGAGAAACAGGGGGCGGCGGGGAGCTGTTTTTT. This codes for CASSRETGGGGELFF.

This chain links TRBV29-1 with TRBJ2-1, with 7 nucleotides matching TRBD2. V was clipped by 2 bases and J by 5 bases; unmatched bases: 6. CDR3 size: 14 residues. CDR1 and CDR2 (germline): SQVTM, ANQGSEA. The CDR3 DNA is TGCAGCGTTGAACTAGCGGACAATAACAATGAGCAGTTCTTC. Its translation: CSVELADNNNEQFF.

This clone appeared a single time. The same CDR3 is also encoded by other DNA sequences in this sample. The chain combines TRBV30 with TRBJ1-3; D is unresolved. Trimming stripped 0 bases from V and 4 bases from J, with 7 bases between. There are 13 residues in the CDR3. Germline V gene lookup returns CDR1 GTSNPN and CDR2 SVGIG (reference sequence). The CDR3 DNA reads as TGTGCCTGGAGTGTACTAGGGGGAAACACCATATATTTT. This translates into CAWSVLGGNTIYF.

The chain employs TRBV15 and TRBJ2-1; D is possibly TRBD1 (6 bases). The germline CDR1 and CDR2 sequences are LNHNV and YYDKDF (reference sequence). This CDR3 has 15 residues. Deletions cut 2 bases from V and 4 bases from J, with 12 bases between. As DNA, the CDR3 is TGTGCCACCAGCAGAACAGGGCGGGCGTACAATGAGCAGTTCTTC. It is translated as CATSRTGRAYNEQFF.

This clone was seen only a few times. The J gene is TRBJ2-1, the V gene TRBV7-9, with TRBD2 matching over 11 bases. Germline values: CDR1 SEHNR, CDR2 FQNEAQ (reference sequence). The CDR3 loop spans 15 amino acids. J was trimmed by 6 bases and V by 5 bases; bases with no gene match: 6. Here the CDR3 reads CASSPPGLAVNEQFF. DNA of the CDR3: TGTGCCAGCAGCCCCCCGGGACTAGCGGTCAATGAGCAGTTCTTC.

The V and J genes are TRBV7-7 and TRBJ2-1, with TRBD2 matching over 10 bases. CDR1 and CDR2 (germline): SSHAT, FNYEAQ (reference sequence). The CDR3 has 15 residues. V lost 5 bases to trimming and J lost 7 bases; unmatched junction nucleotides: 8. The CDR3 nucleotides are TGTGCCAGCAGCCCGGAGCGGGAGGGCCGGAATGAGCAGTTCTTC. Residues: CASSPEREGRNEQFF.

The chain is built from TRBV2 and TRBJ2-3; D is undetermined. The CDR3 is 12 residues long. The V gene lost 1 base and the J gene lost 7 bases, with 6 bases spanning the gap. The V gene's germline CDR1 is SNHLY and CDR2 FYNNEI. This chain's CDR3 is CASSEGGNTQYF. The CDR3 DNA follows: TGTGCCAGCAGTGAAGGAGGAAATACGCAGTATTTT.

CDR3 residues: CASSQVGLAVENEQFF. In DNA form, the CDR3 reads TGTGCCAGCAGCCAAGTGGGACTAGCGGTAGAAAATGAGCAGTTCTTC. The chain links TRBV14 to TRBJ2-7; 11 bases line up with TRBD2. The better agreement between TRBJ2-1 and the DNA end casts doubt on the J call. Per the germline V gene, CDR1 is SGHDN and CDR2 is FVKESK. The CDR3 is 16 residues long.

The V gene is TRBV27, the J gene TRBJ1-4; D is perhaps TRBD1 (6 bases). The CDR3 loop spans 14 amino acids. Germline V gene data show CDR1 as MNHEY and CDR2 as SMNVEV (reference sequence). V was shortened by 8 bases and J by 8 bases, with 18 bases between the two germline ends. For the CDR3, the DNA is TGTGCCAGCGGAAACCAGGGGAGTGGGGAAAAACTGTTTTTT. Its protein product is CASGNQGSGEKLFF.

J is TRBJ2-7 and V is TRBV5-1, with 10 bases identical to TRBD2. This CDR3 has 16 amino acids. Trimming took 4 bases from V and 5 from J; bases not matched to a gene: 12. Germline assignment: CDR1 SGHRS and CDR2 YFSETQ. This CDR3 is CASSGGSGRSAHEQYF. In nucleotides, the CDR3 is TGCGCCAGCAGCGGGGGTAGCGGGAGGTCGGCCCACGAGCAGTACTTC.

This chain links TRBV28 with TRBJ1-2; tentatively, D is TRBD1 (6 bases). The CDR3 contains 14 residues. V lost 3 bases, J lost 6 bases, and 14 bases lay in between. Germline V gives CDR1 MDHEN, CDR2 SYDVKM. In DNA, the CDR3 is TGTGCCAGCAGTTTTGGCGGGGGGCAGGATGGCTACACCTTC. Protein product: CASSFGGGQDGYTF.

V is TRBV11-1 and J is TRBJ2-7; D is possibly TRBD2 (5 bases). Trimming pared 7 bases from V and 0 bases from J, leaving 16 bases between. The CDR3 has 15 amino acids. From germline, CDR1 is SGHAT and CDR2 FQDESV (reference sequence). The CDR3 protein is CASTPRGRASYEQYF. The CDR3 DNA reads TGTGCCAGCACCCCGCGTGGGCGGGCCTCCTACGAGCAGTACTTC.

The rearrangement joins TRBV7-2 to TRBJ1-1, with a possible D match to TRBD1 (5 bases). The CDR3 length is 14 residues. Trimming removed 1 base at V and 1 base at J, with 7 bases between. Germline values: CDR1 SGHTA, CDR2 FQGNSA. CDR3 sequence reads: CASSLEGRNTEAFF. In DNA form, the CDR3 reads TGTGCCAGCAGCTTAGAGGGGCGGAACACTGAAGCTTTCTTT.

The chain has TRBV15 and TRBJ1-1; no clear D gene. Germline CDR1 is LNHNV and CDR2 is YYDKDF (reference sequence). The length of the CDR3 is 13 residues. The V gene lost 0 bases and the J gene lost 5 bases, with 7 bases spanning the gap. CDR3 in DNA: TGTGCCACCAGCAGAGATCCGGTTACTGAAGCTTTCTTT. Protein: CATSRDPVTEAFF.

This clone was found a few times. A junction boundary mismatches the germline segment, possibly from a read error. This chain uses TRBV27 with TRBJ1-5; 11 nucleotides align to TRBD1. CDR1 and CDR2 (germline): MNHEY, SMNVEV (reference sequence). This CDR3 contains 15 residues. CDR3: CASNLGTGGNQPQHF. The CDR3 nucleotides are TGTGCCAGCAATTTAGGGACAGGGGGAAATCAGCCCCAGCATTTT.

The chain joins TRBV18 to TRBJ1-1, with 7 bases that match TRBD1. CDR1 and CDR2 from the germline V gene are KGHSH and LQKENI. This CDR3 is 13 amino acids long. The J segment lost 4 bases and the V segment lost 4 bases, leaving 3 bases of the junction unmatched. CDR3 DNA sequence: TGTGCCAGCTCACAACAGGGGACCACTGAAGCTTTCTTT. Encoded protein: CASSQQGTTEAFF.

The count of this clone is one. The rearrangement links TRBV27 to TRBJ1-6, with 8 bases lining up with TRBD1. Trimming took 5 bases from V and 0 from J; bases not matched to a gene: 15. This CDR3 is 20 amino acids long. In germline, CDR1 is MNHEY, CDR2 SMNVEV (reference sequence). The CDR3 bases are TGTGCCAGCAGTCGGAGGACAGGGTCCTCCACGAGCTCCTATAATTCACCCCTCCACTTT. Its translation is CASSRRTGSSTSSYNSPLHF.

This clone was seen just once. The chain uses TRBV5-4 and TRBJ2-6; the D gene is possibly TRBD2 (6 bases). Germline V CDR1 and CDR2: SGHNT, YYREEE (reference sequence). Trimming removed 4 bases from V and 0 bases from J, with 14 bases in between. This CDR3 spans 17 amino acids. This CDR3 is CASSTDGGSSGANVLTF. The CDR3 bases are TGTGCCAGCAGCACGGATGGGGGGAGCTCTGGGGCCAACGTCCTGACTTTC.

The chain combines TRBV10-3 with TRBJ2-7; 7 bases fit TRBD1. Trimming removed 6 bases from V and 2 bases from J; junction bases left unmatched: 7. Germline CDR1 and CDR2: ENHRY and SYGVKD. This CDR3 region has 14 residues. The CDR3 loop reads CAIRGGQTTYEQYF. The CDR3 DNA is TGTGCCATCAGAGGGGGCCAAACCACCTACGAGCAGTACTTC.

J is TRBJ2-1 and V is TRBV7-3; the D gene is possibly TRBD2 (6 bases). The CDR3 covers 15 residues. The germline V gene has CDR1 SGHTA and CDR2 FQGTGA. V lost 4 bases and J lost 4, with 14 bases in between. DNA for the CDR3: TGTGCCAGCAGCTCCCCGGGACTGCCTTACAATGAGCAGTTCTTC. Protein product: CASSSPGLPYNEQFF. The entire variable domain, with the rest obtained from reference TRBV7-3 and TRBJ2-1, is as follows: GAGVSQTPSNKVTEKGKYVELRCDPISGHTALYWYRQSLGQGPEFLIYFQGTGAADDSGLPNDRFFAVRPEGSVSTLKIQRTERGDSAVYLCASSSPGLPYNEQFFGPGTRLTVL.

The genes are TRBV19 and TRBJ2-7, with D tentatively TRBD1 (5 bases). The CDR3 is made up of 16 amino acids. Trimming removed 4 bases at V and 5 bases at J, with 21 bases between. Germline V gives CDR1 LNHDA, CDR2 SQIVND (reference sequence). The CDR3 sequence is CASSRSTARRIHEQYF. CDR3 sequence (DNA): TGTGCCAGTAGTAGATCGACAGCTCGCAGAATCCACGAGCAGTACTTC.

V and J are TRBV18 and TRBJ2-7, with a possible D match to TRBD1 (5 bases). The CDR3 runs to 13 residues. CDR1 is KGHSH, CDR2 LQKENI, per germline. V was cut by 6 bases and J by 4 bases, with 13 bases left in between. The chain's CDR3 is CASSKQGGYEQYF. CDR3 nucleotides: TGTGCCAGCTCTAAGCAGGGTGGATACGAGCAGTACTTC.

The chain couples TRBV29-1 to TRBJ2-7; 7 nucleotides agree with TRBD2. The CDR3 has 12 residues. CDR1 is SQVTM, CDR2 ANQGSEA, per germline. The junction had 1 base not matched to a gene; V was cut back by 0 bases and J by 5 bases. The CDR3 reads CSVEEGGDEQYF. In DNA, the CDR3 is TGCAGCGTTGAAGAGGGGGGGGACGAGCAGTACTTC.

The rearrangement joins TRBV9 to TRBJ2-1, with 12 positions matching TRBD2. The CDR3 is 16 residues long. After removal of 2 bases from V and 8 bases from J, the junction contained 8 bases not matched to a gene. The germline CDR1 and CDR2 sequences are SGDLS and YYNGEE. CDR3 bases: TGTGCCAGCAGCGTCCGACTAGCGGGAGTGACGGATGAGCAGTTCTTC. It specifies CASSVRLAGVTDEQFF.

The chain couples TRBV11-2 to TRBJ1-1; 9 nucleotides align to TRBD1. Germline CDR1 reads SGHAT; CDR2 reads FQNNGV. There are 13 residues in the CDR3. The V gene end was trimmed by 8 bases and the J gene end by 4 bases; junction bases not matched to a gene: 5. The CDR3 reads CASRRTGVTEAFF. The CDR3 DNA reads TGTGCCAGCCGTCGGACAGGGGTCACTGAAGCTTTCTTT.

The rearrangement joins TRBV23-1 to TRBJ1-2; 9 positions agree with TRBD1. TRBV23-1 is reported as an ORF; its role is uncertain. The CDR3 loop spans 17 amino acids. The J segment lost 4 bases and the V segment lost 0 bases, leaving 9 bases of the junction unmatched. This CDR3 is CASSQSRDRDEGYGYTF. DNA of the CDR3: TGCGCCAGCAGTCAATCCCGGGACAGGGATGAAGGCTATGGCTACACCTTC.